The 14 T cell receptor beta chains listed next were all sequenced from one sample in a study of T cell changes during pregnancy in multiple sclerosis. The assay was immunoSEQ multiplex PCR, and TCRdb's table has in-frame clones only and misses some. The table has around 28,000 clones, approximately 90% seen once. Sequencing was performed on CD8+ T cells from peripheral blood mononuclear cells, taken in the second trimester of pregnancy. These TCRs come from a female donor with multiple sclerosis, enrolled in a pregnancy study.

The J gene is TRBJ2-1, the V gene TRBV5-6; 10 nucleotides agree with TRBD2. The V gene's germline CDR1 is SGHDT and CDR2 YYEEEE. The CDR3 spans 16 residues. The junction had 6 bases not matched to a gene; V was cut back by 4 bases and J by 2 bases. The CDR3, as DNA: TGTGCCAGCAGCGCCACACTAGCGGGACCCTACAATGAGCAGTTCTTC. Its protein is CASSATLAGPYNEQFF.

The chain's CDR3 is CASSLSNGLYEQYF. DNA of the CDR3: TGTGCCAGCAGCTTGTCTAACGGACTCTACGAGCAGTACTTC. The gene calls are TRBV5-4 and TRBJ2-7; tentative D call: TRBD2 (5 bases). This CDR3 has 14 amino acids. Germline CDR1 reads SGHNT; CDR2 reads YYREEE (reference sequence). Trimming removed 1 base at V and 3 bases at J, with 11 bases between.

This rearrangement joins TRBV7-9 to TRBJ2-1; D might be TRBD2 (6 bases). The V end lost 0 bases, the J end lost 5 bases, and 11 bases lay between the germline ends. The CDR3 totals 15 residues. CDR1 and CDR2 from the germline V gene are SEHNR and FQNEAQ (reference sequence). CDR3 in DNA: TGTGCCAGCAGCTTAGCGGGGAGGTCCCACAATGAGCAGTTCTTC. The encoded protein is CASSLAGRSHNEQFF.

The chain has TRBV7-3 and TRBJ2-2, with 8 bases lining up with TRBD1. The germline V gene has CDR1 SGHTA and CDR2 FQGTGA. The V and J ends lost 5 bases and 4 bases, in that order; junction bases with no gene match: 9. The CDR3 covers 16 residues. CDR3 protein: CASSSGQGASTGELFF. CDR3 nucleotide sequence: TGTGCCAGCAGCAGCGGACAGGGTGCGAGCACCGGGGAGCTGTTTTTT.

This clone was observed once. The chain is built from TRBV6-1 and TRBJ2-3; 9 bases map to TRBD2. Trimming at V came to 2 bases and at J to 4 bases, leaving 10 bases not matched to a gene. CDR3 length equals 17 residues. Germline V gene lookup returns CDR1 MNHNS and CDR2 SASEGT. The CDR3 DNA follows: TGTGCCAGCAGTGAAATCGATGGCGGGAGGGGTTCAGATACGCAGTATTTT. Protein: CASSEIDGGRGSDTQYF.

V gene TRBV5-1 combines with J gene TRBJ1-1; D is possibly TRBD1 (6 bases). The germline CDR1 and CDR2 sequences are SGHRS and YFSETQ. There are 15 residues in the CDR3. V was shortened by 0 bases and J by 1 base, with 10 bases between the two germline ends. DNA for the CDR3: TGCGCCAGCAGCTTGGCACAGGGATCGAACACTGAAGCTTTCTTT. This translates into CASSLAQGSNTEAFF.

V usage is TRBV7-9 and J usage is TRBJ1-2; 7 nucleotides line up with TRBD1. The germline gives CDR1 SEHNR, CDR2 FQNEAQ (reference sequence). Unmatched junction bases numbered 12, after V lost 5 bases and J lost 12 bases. The CDR3 runs to 13 residues. CDR3: CASSLLGTELHTF. The DNA of the CDR3 is TGTGCCAGCAGCCTGCTGGGGACAGAACTTCACACCTTC.

J is TRBJ2-1 and V is TRBV5-4, with TRBD2 matching over 9 bases. Germline CDR1 reads SGHNT; CDR2 reads YYREEE (reference sequence). The CDR3 length is 15 residues. The trim removed 4 bases at V and 4 bases at J, leaving 6 bases unmatched. The CDR3 DNA reads TGTGCCAGCAGCCCGACTAGCGGACAATACAATGAGCAGTTCTTC. It is translated as CASSPTSGQYNEQFF.

The V call is TRBV27, the J call TRBJ1-1, with D hard to call. CDR1 and CDR2 from the germline V gene are MNHEY and SMNVEV (reference sequence). The CDR3 is 13 amino acids. Trimming took 3 bases from V and 4 from J, leaving 9 bases between them. CDR3 protein: CASSFISGTEAFF. The CDR3 DNA sequence: TGTGCCAGCAGTTTTATATCGGGCACTGAAGCTTTCTTT.

This clone was observed once. V is TRBV4-1 and J is TRBJ2-7, with 9 bases matching TRBD1. The CDR3 runs to 16 residues. CDR1 and CDR2 (germline): MGHRA, YSYEKL. With 1 base clipped from V and 6 bases from J, the junction kept 10 bases outside the gene matches. The CDR3 coding sequence is TGCGCCAGCAGCCAAGGAGGGACAGGGAAGGAGGGCGAGCAGTACTTC. Translation: CASSQGGTGKEGEQYF.

J is TRBJ1-1 and V is TRBV5-1; D may be TRBD1 (5 bases). V was clipped by 4 bases and J by 0 bases, with 13 bases between them. The length of the CDR3 is 15 residues. Per the germline V gene, CDR1 is SGHRS and CDR2 is YFSETQ. The CDR3 reads CASSLKQVMNTEAFF. DNA for the CDR3: TGCGCCAGCAGCCTAAAACAGGTCATGAACACTGAAGCTTTCTTT.

The rearrangement uses TRBV2 and TRBJ2-2; 11 bases agree with TRBD2. The CDR3 extends over 15 amino acids. After removal of 8 bases from V and 7 bases from J, the junction contained 9 bases not matched to a gene. Germline V gives CDR1 SNHLY, CDR2 FYNNEI. CDR3 sequence (DNA): TGTGCCAGCCGAGGACTAGCGGGCCTAGGCGGGGAGCTGTTTTTT. It is translated as CASRGLAGLGGELFF.

This clone was observed a few times. The gene calls are TRBV11-2 and TRBJ1-1, with TRBD1 matching 8 bases. Looked up from germline, CDR1 is SGHAT and CDR2 is FQNNGV. J lost 4 bases, V lost 3 bases, and 4 bases had no gene match. The CDR3 loop spans 14 amino acids. The CDR3 DNA follows: TGTGCCAGCAGCTTGACAGGGGTGCGCACTGAAGCTTTCTTT. This gives the protein CASSLTGVRTEAFF.

The chain carries TRBV19 and TRBJ1-1; 10 bases are a match to TRBD1. CDR1 and CDR2 from the germline V gene are LNHDA and SQIVND (reference sequence). Trimming cost V 3 bases and J 0 bases; bases outside gene matches: 4. The CDR3 runs to 16 residues. CDR3 sequence reads: CASSIRTGGVNTEAFF. The CDR3 nucleotides are TGTGCCAGTAGTATCCGGACAGGGGGAGTGAACACTGAAGCTTTCTTT.